Listed here are 15 T cell receptor beta chains from one sample, sequenced in a study of T cells in Graves' hyperthyroidism and ophthalmopathy. Amplified TCR beta CDR3 regions derived from RNA transcripts. HTBI primers were used for first-round RT-PCR of the TCR CDR3. MiXCR, run by TCRdb on the multiplex PCR reads, gives a single entry per CDR3 protein. The repertoire holds around 250,000 distinct CDR3 sequences, with about 25% as singletons. Sequencing was carried out using blood. The receptors were gathered from a woman in her 40s with Graves' ophthalmopathy.

There are many counts of this clonotype. The rearrangement uses TRBV20-1 and TRBJ2-5; a possible D gene is TRBD2 (6 bases). With 4 bases removed from V and 7 bases from J, the gap between germline ends came to 13 bases. In germline, CDR1 is DFQATT, CDR2 SNEGSKA (reference sequence). This CDR3 region has 12 residues. The CDR3 loop is CSAIAAVGTQYF. The CDR3 DNA reads TGCAGTGCTATAGCGGCCGTAGGGACCCAGTACTTC.

This clonotype was observed at least ten times. The chain has TRBV7-3 and TRBJ1-2; D may be TRBD1 (6 bases). The ends were cut back, 5 bases at V and 4 bases at J, with 14 bases in the middle. The CDR3 covers 14 residues. Germline lookup yields CDR1 SGHTA and CDR2 FQGTGA. In DNA, the CDR3 is TGTGCCAGCAGCCCAGGGGACGGCCCCTATGGCTACACCTTC. Its protein product is CASSPGDGPYGYTF. Together with reference TRBV7-3 and TRBJ1-2, the CDR3 gives the full variable domain: GAGVSQTPSNKVTEKGKYVELRCDPISGHTALYWYRQSLGQGPEFLIYFQGTGAADDSGLPNDRFFAVRPEGSVSTLKIQRTERGDSAVYLCASSPGDGPYGYTFGSGTRLTVV.

This clonotype has ten or more counts. The chain uses TRBV19 and TRBJ2-7, with a tentative D call TRBD2 (6 bases). CDR1 is LNHDA, CDR2 SQIVND, per germline (reference sequence). Trimming shortened V by 3 bases and J by 2 bases, and 14 bases separated the two germline ends. The CDR3 sequence is 15 residues long. The CDR3 here is CASSISGRATYEQYF. Written as DNA, the CDR3 is TGTGCCAGTAGTATTAGCGGCCGAGCAACCTACGAGCAGTACTTC.

V and J are TRBV11-2 and TRBJ1-2; no clear D gene. Trimming stripped 5 bases from V and 0 bases from J, with 16 bases between. This CDR3 has 16 residues. Germline V gene lookup returns CDR1 SGHAT and CDR2 FQNNGV. As DNA, the CDR3 is TGTGCCAGCAGCAAAACCGAGGGCGGAGCTAACTATGGCTACACCTTC. It specifies CASSKTEGGANYGYTF. Based on the CDR3 plus reference TRBV11-2 and TRBJ1-2, the full variable domain is EAGVAQSPRYKIIEKRQSVAFWCNPISGHATLYWYQQILGQGPKLLIQFQNNGVVDDSQLPKDRFSAERLKGVDSTLKIQPAKLEDSAVYLCASSKTEGGANYGYTFGSGTRLTVV.

The chain is built from TRBV6-2 or TRBV6-3 and TRBJ2-7; 11 bases are a match to TRBD2. Germline CDR1 is MNHEY and CDR2 is SVGEGT. The CDR3 covers 14 residues. With 4 bases clipped from V and 3 bases from J, the junction kept 2 bases outside the gene matches. In DNA, the CDR3 is TGTGCCAGCAGTTTCGGGACTAGCGGCTACGAGCAGTACTTC. Translation: CASSFGTSGYEQYF.

The sample holds a few counts of this clonotype. A much larger clone sits a single nucleotide away, making a read error possible. This chain connects TRBV19 to TRBJ1-1; D remains ambiguous. This CDR3 comprises 11 residues. CDR1 and CDR2 from the germline V gene are LNHDA and SQIVND (reference sequence). CDR3 coding DNA: TGTGCCGGTAGTAAATACACTGAAGCTTTCTTT. Amino acids: CAGSKYTEAFF.

The V and J genes are TRBV6-1 and TRBJ1-1; 9 bases are a match to TRBD1. From germline, CDR1 is MNHNS and CDR2 SASEGT. The CDR3 totals 15 residues. V lost 1 base and J lost 6; bases outside the gene matches: 6. The DNA of the CDR3 is TGTGCCAGCAGTGAAGTGGACAGGGGATGGTCTGAAGCTTTCTTT. This codes for CASSEVDRGWSEAFF.

This clonotype showed up many times. V and J are TRBV19 and TRBJ2-5; 10 bases agree with TRBD2. The CDR3 is 15 amino acids. V lost 4 bases and J lost 3; bases outside the gene matches: 5. CDR1 and CDR2 (germline): LNHDA, SQIVND (reference sequence). CDR3 sequence: CASSKSSGRKETQYF. The CDR3 DNA is TGTGCCAGTAGTAAAAGTAGCGGGAGGAAAGAGACCCAGTACTTC.

This clonotype was seen at least ten times. The rearrangement links TRBV20-1 to TRBJ1-1, with a possible D match to TRBD1 (6 bases). V was trimmed by 4 bases and J by 0 bases, leaving 9 bases between them. Germline values: CDR1 DFQATT, CDR2 SNEGSKA (reference sequence). The CDR3 consists of 13 residues. CDR3 sequence (DNA): TGCAGTGCTAACAGGGTCATGAACACTGAAGCTTTCTTT. Its translation: CSANRVMNTEAFF.

This clonotype was recorded many times. V is TRBV2 and J is TRBJ1-1; D call uncertain. Trimming took off 2 bases at V and 0 bases at J, with 7 bases between the two ends. In germline, CDR1 is SNHLY, CDR2 FYNNEI. This CDR3 contains 14 residues. The CDR3 coding sequence is TGTGCCAGCAGTGAACTTGGCGTGAACACTGAAGCTTTCTTT. This encodes CASSELGVNTEAFF. Full variable domain (rest looked up from reference TRBV2 and TRBJ1-1): EPEVTQTPSHQVTQMGQEVILRCVPISNHLYFYWYRQILGQKVEFLVSFYNNEISEKSEIFDDQFSVERPDGSNFTLKIRSTKLEDSAMYFCASSELGVNTEAFFGQGTRLTVV.

In this sample, this clonotype turned up many times. The V gene is TRBV18, the J gene TRBJ1-1, with 7 nucleotides matching TRBD1. Germline lookup yields CDR1 KGHSH and CDR2 LQKENI. The CDR3 is 18 amino acids. V lost 4 bases to trimming and J lost 0 bases; unmatched junction nucleotides: 14. The CDR3 DNA reads TGTGCCAGCTCACGGGTTAATGGTGGGGACAGAGTGAACACTGAAGCTTTCTTT. Amino acid sequence: CASSRVNGGDRVNTEAFF.

The count of this clonotype is one. This rearrangement joins TRBV6-5 to TRBJ1-6; possible D gene TRBD1, 6 bases. Deletions cut 4 bases from V and 7 bases from J, with 8 bases between. Germline CDR1 reads MNHEY; CDR2 reads SVGAGI. CDR3 length: 13 residues. The CDR3 DNA is TGTGCCAGCAGTTCAGGGGTGAATTCACCCCTCCACTTT. It codes for CASSSGVNSPLHF.

This clonotype has at least ten counts. This chain joins TRBV24-1 and TRBJ2-7, with no clear D. Germline V lookup: CDR1 KGHDR, CDR2 SFDVKD. V was shortened by 8 bases and J by 4 bases, with 8 bases between the two germline ends. This CDR3 is 11 amino acids long. CDR3 bases: TGTGCCACCACTGGAGATTACGAGCAGTACTTC. This sequence encodes CATTGDYEQYF.

This clonotype has only a few counts. The rearrangement uses TRBV6-2 or TRBV6-3 and TRBJ2-5; D unresolved. The CDR3 has 13 amino acids. Trimming removed 2 bases from V and 5 bases from J, with 9 bases in between. From germline, CDR1 is MNHEY and CDR2 SVGEGT. The CDR3 loop reads CASSYAGWETQYF. Here the CDR3 DNA reads TGTGCCAGCAGTTACGCCGGGTGGGAGACCCAGTACTTC.

This clonotype has only a few counts. The V call is TRBV3-1, the J call TRBJ2-7; D is undetermined. The germline V gene encodes CDR1 LGHDT and CDR2 YNNKEL (reference sequence). This CDR3 comprises 14 residues. V was pared by 0 bases and J by 2 bases, with 8 bases between. The CDR3 DNA reads TGTGCCAGCAGCCAAGATGCTTATGCCTACGAGCAGTACTTC. Protein: CASSQDAYAYEQYF.